This TCR beta chain is from a study of shared clonotypes between healthy human individuals. Study-wide findings and caveats: Tissues were not sampled, only blood, and their repertoires likely differ.

Germline values: CDR1 MNHNY, CDR2 SVGAGI (reference sequence). The ends were cut back, 10 bases at V and 2 bases at J, with 15 bases in the middle. The CDR3 spans 13 residues. As concerns this clone: The target antigen is unknown.

Those who donated were healthy HIV-negative adults, with no recent acute infections or vaccinations reported. A CD45RA-negative memory subset and a CD45RA+ naive subset were separated from the CD4+ cells. The study ran the assay at deep level. This table comes from immunoSEQ multiplex PCR, and its TCRdb copy is limited to in-frame clones, with some not included. The sample comprises approximately 1,500,000 clones, more than 95% of which are singletons, and 1.2% rests with the top ten. The clonotype originates from a man aged 25-45 years in good health. The sequencing sample was made of naive CD4+ T cells sorted from blood. Sample subset: CD45RA+ positively selected. The chain carries TRBV6-6 and TRBJ2-7; possible D gene TRBD1, 6 bases. The CDR3 loop is CATSVGGAYEQYF. CDR3 sequence (DNA): TGTGCCACCTCCGTAGGGGGTGCCTACGAGCAGTACTTC.